This T cell receptor beta chain was sequenced in a study of blood T cell repertoires in COVID-19. Whole-study context: Samples came from the United States, Italy and Spain, spanning acute and convalescent COVID-19.

Trimming removed 0 bases from V and 4 bases from J, with 13 bases in between. The CDR3 is 15 amino acids. Germline CDR1 reads SGHDT; CDR2 reads YYEEEE. The repertoire was sequenced with immunoSEQ multiplex PCR; TCRdb's copy has only in-frame clones and lacks some. The sample contains under 300,000 clones, roughly 85% of which appear only once. Only a few counts were recorded for this clone. Material: peripheral blood. This chain joins TRBV5-6 and TRBJ1-1; possibly TRBD1 for D (5 bases). The receptor was isolated from a woman younger than 35 with acute or convalescent COVID-19. Here the CDR3 reads CASSLARWDSTEAFF. The CDR3 region has the DNA TGTGCCAGCAGCTTGGCCCGTTGGGACTCCACTGAAGCTTTCTTT.